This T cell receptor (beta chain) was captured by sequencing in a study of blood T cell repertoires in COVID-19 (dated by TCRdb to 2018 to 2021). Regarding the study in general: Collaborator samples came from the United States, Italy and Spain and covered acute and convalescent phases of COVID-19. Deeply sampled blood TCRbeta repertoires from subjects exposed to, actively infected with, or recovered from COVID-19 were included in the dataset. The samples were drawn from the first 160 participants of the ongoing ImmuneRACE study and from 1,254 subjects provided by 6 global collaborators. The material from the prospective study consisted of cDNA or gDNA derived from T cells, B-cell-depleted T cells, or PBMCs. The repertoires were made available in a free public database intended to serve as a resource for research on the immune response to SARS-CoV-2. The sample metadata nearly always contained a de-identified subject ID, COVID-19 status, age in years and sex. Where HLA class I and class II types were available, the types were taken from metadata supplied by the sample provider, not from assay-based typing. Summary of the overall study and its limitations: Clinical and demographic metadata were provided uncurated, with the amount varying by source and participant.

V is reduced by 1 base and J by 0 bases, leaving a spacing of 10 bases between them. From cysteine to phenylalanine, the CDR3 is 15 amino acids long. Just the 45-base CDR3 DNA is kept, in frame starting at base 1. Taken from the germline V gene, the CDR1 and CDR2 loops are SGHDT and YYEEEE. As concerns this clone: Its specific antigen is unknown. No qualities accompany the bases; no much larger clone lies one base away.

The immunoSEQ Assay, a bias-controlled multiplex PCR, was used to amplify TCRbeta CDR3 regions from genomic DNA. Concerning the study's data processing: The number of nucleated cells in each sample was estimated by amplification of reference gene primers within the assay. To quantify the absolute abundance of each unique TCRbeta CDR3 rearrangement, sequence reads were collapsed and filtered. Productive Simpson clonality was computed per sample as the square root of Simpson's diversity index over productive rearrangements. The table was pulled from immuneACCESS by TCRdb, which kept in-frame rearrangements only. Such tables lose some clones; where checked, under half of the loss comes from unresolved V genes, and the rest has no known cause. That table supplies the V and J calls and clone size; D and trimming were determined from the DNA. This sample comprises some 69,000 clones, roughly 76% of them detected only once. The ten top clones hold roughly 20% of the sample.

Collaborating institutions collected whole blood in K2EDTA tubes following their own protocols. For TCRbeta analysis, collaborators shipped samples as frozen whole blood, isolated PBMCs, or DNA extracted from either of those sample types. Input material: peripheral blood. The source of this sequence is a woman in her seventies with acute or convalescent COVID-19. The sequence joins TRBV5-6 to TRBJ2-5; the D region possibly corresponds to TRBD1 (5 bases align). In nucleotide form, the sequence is TGTGCCAGCAGCTTGAAGGGGCGGTACCAAGAGACCCAGTACTTC. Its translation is CASSLKGRYQETQYF.